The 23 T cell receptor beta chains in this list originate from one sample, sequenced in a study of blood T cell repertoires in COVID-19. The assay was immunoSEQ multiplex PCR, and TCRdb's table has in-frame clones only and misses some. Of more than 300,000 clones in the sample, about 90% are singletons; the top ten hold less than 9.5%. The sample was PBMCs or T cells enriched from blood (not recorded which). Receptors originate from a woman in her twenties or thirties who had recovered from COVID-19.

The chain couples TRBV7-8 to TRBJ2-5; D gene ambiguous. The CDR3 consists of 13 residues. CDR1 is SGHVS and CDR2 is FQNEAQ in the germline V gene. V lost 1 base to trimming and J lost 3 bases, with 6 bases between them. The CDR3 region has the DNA TGTGCCAGCAGCTTAGGTCCCGAAGAGACCCAGTACTTC. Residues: CASSLGPEETQYF.

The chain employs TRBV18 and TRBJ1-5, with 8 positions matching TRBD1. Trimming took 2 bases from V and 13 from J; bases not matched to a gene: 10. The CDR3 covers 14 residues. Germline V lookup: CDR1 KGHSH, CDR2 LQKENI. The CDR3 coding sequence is TGTGCCAGCTCACCAAGGACAGGGCACTGGGGACAGCATTTT. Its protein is CASSPRTGHWGQHF.

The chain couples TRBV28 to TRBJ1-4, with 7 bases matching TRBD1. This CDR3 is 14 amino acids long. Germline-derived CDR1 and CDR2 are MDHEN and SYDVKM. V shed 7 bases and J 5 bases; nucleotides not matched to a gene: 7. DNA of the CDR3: TGTGCCAGCAAAACAGGGGCGGCCAATGAAAAACTGTTTTTT. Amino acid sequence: CASKTGAANEKLFF.

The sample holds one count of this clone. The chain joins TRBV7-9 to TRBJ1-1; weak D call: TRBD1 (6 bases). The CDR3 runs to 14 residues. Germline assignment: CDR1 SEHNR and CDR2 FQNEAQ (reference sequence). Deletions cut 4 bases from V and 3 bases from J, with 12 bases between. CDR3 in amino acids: CASSSSGQYTEAFF. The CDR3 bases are TGTGCCAGCAGCTCGTCAGGACAGTACACTGAAGCTTTCTTT.

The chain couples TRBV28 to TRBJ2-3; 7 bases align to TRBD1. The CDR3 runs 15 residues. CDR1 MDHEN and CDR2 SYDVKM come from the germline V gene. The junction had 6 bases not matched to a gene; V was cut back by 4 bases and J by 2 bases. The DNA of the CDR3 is TGTGCCAGCAGTTCCCCCGGACAGGTCACAGATACGCAGTATTTT. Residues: CASSSPGQVTDTQYF.

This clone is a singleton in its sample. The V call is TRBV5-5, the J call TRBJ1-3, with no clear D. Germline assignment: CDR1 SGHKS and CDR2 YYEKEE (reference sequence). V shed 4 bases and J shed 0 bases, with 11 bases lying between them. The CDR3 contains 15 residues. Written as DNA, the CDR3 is TGTGCCAGCAGCCTTTTAATCAGCTCTGGAAACACCATATATTTT. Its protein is CASSLLISSGNTIYF.

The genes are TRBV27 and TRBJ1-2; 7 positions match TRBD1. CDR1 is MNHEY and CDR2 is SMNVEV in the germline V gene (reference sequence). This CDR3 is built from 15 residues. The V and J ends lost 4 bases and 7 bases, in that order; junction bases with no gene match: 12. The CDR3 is CASSYRGTGIGGYTF. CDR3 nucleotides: TGTGCCAGCAGTTACAGGGGAACTGGTATTGGTGGCTACACCTTC.

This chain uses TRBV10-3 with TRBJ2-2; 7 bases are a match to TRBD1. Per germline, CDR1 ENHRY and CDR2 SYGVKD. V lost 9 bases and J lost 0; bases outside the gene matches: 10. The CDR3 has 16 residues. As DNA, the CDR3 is TGTGCCATTCCTAGGGACAGACAGACGAACACCGGGGAGCTGTTTTTT. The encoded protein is CAIPRDRQTNTGELFF.

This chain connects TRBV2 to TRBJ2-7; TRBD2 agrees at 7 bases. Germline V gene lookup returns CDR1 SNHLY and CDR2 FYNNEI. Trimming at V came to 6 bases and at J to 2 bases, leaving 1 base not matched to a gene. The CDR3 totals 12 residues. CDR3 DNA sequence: TGTGCCAGCAGGGGGGGGGCCTACGAGCAGTACTTC. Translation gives CASRGGAYEQYF.

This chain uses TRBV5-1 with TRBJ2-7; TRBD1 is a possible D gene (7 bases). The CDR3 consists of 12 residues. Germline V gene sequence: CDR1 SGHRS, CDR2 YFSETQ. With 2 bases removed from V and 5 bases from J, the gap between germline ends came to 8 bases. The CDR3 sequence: CASSFRGDEQYF. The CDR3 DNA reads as TGCGCCAGCAGCTTCAGGGGGGACGAGCAGTACTTC.

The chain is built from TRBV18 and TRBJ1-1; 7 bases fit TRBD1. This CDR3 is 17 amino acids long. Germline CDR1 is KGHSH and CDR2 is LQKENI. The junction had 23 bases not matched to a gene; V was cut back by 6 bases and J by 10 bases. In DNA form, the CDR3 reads TGTGCCAGCTCCTCTTTGAGCGGAGTGGGACAGACGCGTCCAGCTTTCTTT. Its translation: CASSSLSGVGQTRPAFF.

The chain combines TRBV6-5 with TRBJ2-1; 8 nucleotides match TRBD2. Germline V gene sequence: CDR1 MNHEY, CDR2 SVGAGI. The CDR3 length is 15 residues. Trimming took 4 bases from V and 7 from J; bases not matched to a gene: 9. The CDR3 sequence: CASSLVAGNPNEQFF. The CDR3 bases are TGTGCCAGCAGTTTGGTAGCGGGGAACCCTAATGAGCAGTTCTTC.

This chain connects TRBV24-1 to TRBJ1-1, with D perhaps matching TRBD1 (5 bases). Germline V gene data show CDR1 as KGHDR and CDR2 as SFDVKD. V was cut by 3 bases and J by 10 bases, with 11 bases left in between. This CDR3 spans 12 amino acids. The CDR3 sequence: CATSDNWGGAFF. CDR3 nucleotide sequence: TGTGCCACCAGTGATAATTGGGGGGGAGCTTTCTTT.

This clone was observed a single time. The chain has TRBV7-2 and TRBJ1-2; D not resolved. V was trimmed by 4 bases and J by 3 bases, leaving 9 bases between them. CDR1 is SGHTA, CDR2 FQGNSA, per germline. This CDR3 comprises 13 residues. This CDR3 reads CASSYGLDYGYTF. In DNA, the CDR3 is TGTGCCAGCAGCTACGGACTGGACTATGGCTACACCTTC.

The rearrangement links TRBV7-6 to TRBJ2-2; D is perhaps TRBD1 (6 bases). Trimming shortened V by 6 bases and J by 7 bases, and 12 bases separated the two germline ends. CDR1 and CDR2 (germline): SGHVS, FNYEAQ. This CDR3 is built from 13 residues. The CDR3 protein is CASSLGANGELFF. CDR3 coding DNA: TGTGCCAGCAGTTTGGGGGCCAACGGGGAGCTGTTTTTT.

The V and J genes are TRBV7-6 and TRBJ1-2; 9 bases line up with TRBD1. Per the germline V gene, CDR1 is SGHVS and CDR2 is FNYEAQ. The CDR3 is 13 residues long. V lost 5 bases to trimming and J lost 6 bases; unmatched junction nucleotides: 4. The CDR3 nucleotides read TGTGCCAGCAGCCTTCGGACAGGGGATGGCTACACCTTC. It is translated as CASSLRTGDGYTF. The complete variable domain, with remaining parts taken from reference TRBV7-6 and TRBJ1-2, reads GAGVSQSPRYKVTKRGQDVALRCDPISGHVSLYWYRQALGQGPEFLTYFNYEAQQDKSGLPNDRFSAERPEGSISTLTIQRTEQRDSAMYRCASSLRTGDGYTFGSGTRLTVV.

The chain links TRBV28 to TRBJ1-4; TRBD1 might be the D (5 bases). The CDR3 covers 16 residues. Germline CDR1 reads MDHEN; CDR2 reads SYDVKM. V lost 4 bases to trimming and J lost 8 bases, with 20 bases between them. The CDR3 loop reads CASSYVGAHGLEKLFF. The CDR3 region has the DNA TGTGCCAGCAGTTATGTTGGGGCTCACGGTTTAGAAAAACTGTTTTTT.

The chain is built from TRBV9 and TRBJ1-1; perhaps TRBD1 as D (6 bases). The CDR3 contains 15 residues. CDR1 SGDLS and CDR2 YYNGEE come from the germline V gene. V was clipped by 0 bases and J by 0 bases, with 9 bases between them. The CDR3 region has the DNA TGTGCCAGCAGCGTAGATCCAGGGGTGAACACTGAAGCTTTCTTT. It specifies CASSVDPGVNTEAFF.

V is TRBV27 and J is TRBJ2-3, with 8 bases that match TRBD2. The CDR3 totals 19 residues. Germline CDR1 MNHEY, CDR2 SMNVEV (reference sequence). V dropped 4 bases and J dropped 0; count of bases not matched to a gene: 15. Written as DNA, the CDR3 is TGTGCCAGCAGTTCGGGAGGACTAGCACCACGGATAAGCACAGATACGCAGTATTTT. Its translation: CASSSGGLAPRISTDTQYF.

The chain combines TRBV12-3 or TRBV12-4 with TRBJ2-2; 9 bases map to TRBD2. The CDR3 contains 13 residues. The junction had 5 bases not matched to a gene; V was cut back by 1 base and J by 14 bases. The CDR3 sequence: CASSLGGGRALFF. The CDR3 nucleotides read TGTGCCAGCAGTTTAGGCGGCGGGAGGGCCCTGTTTTTT.

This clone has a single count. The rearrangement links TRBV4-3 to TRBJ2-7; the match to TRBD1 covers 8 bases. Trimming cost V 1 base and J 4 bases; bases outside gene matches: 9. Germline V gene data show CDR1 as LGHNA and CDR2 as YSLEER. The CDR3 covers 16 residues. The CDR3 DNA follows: TGCGCCAGCAGCCAAGGGACAGGGATGATCTTGTACGAGCAGTACTTC. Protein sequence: CASSQGTGMILYEQYF.

The CDR3 nucleotides read TGTGCCAGCAGCTGGGGGACAGTTCAAGAGACCCAGTACTTC. Amino acid sequence: CASSWGTVQETQYF. The chain uses TRBV11-2 and TRBJ2-5; 7 bases match TRBD1. CDR1 SGHAT and CDR2 FQNNGV come from the germline V gene. The CDR3 is 14 residues long. J lost 2 bases, V lost 4 bases, and 4 bases had no gene match.

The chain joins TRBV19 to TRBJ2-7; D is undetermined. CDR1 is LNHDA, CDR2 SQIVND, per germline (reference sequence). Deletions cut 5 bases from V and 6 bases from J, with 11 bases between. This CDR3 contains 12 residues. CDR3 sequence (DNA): TGTGCCAGTAGTTCTGTCACTGGCGAGCAGTACTTC. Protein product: CASSSVTGEQYF.